The 22 T cell receptor beta chains below come from one sample, sequenced in a study of control samples from healthy donors and cancer patients. The assay was immunoSEQ multiplex PCR, and TCRdb's table has in-frame clones only and misses some. The table lists over 100,000 clones, around nine tenths of them singletons. The specimen sequenced was blood. These receptors were obtained from a man aged 35-49 years in good health.

The chain recombines TRBV18 with TRBJ1-2; 7 positions match TRBD1. CDR3 length: 14 residues. CDR1 and CDR2 (germline): KGHSH, LQKENI. The trim removed 4 bases at V and 2 bases at J, leaving 4 bases unmatched. The CDR3 protein is CASSRDSGNYGYTF. CDR3 coding DNA: TGTGCCAGCTCACGGGACAGTGGGAACTATGGCTACACCTTC.

The chain carries TRBV28 and TRBJ2-6; 7 bases are a match to TRBD1. Germline V CDR1 and CDR2: MDHEN, SYDVKM. With V trimmed by 6 bases and J by 0 bases, 8 bases remained unmatched. The CDR3 extends over 17 amino acids. Here the CDR3 reads CASRSQGISSGANVLTF. DNA for the CDR3: TGTGCCAGCAGGTCACAGGGGATTTCCTCTGGGGCCAACGTCCTGACTTTC.

A single count supports this clone. This chain links TRBV5-1 with TRBJ2-2; 10 bases agree with TRBD2. CDR3 size: 16 residues. CDR1 is SGHRS and CDR2 is YFSETQ in the germline V gene. The ends lost 2 bases at V and 2 bases at J; junction bases unmatched: 3. The CDR3 bases are TGCGCCAGCAGCTTAAGGACTAGCGGAAACACCGGGGAGCTGTTTTTT. Translating gives CASSLRTSGNTGELFF.

V and J are TRBV5-1 and TRBJ2-5; D is undetermined. The V gene's germline CDR1 is SGHRS and CDR2 YFSETQ. The CDR3 contains 13 residues. The V gene lost 0 bases and the J gene lost 1 base, with 4 bases spanning the gap. CDR3 DNA: TGCGCCAGCAGCTTGGCTACCCAAGAGACCCAGTACTTC. Translated: CASSLATQETQYF.

The chain joins TRBV18 to TRBJ1-3; a weak D match, TRBD1 (5 bases). The length of the CDR3 is 16 residues. CDR1 and CDR2 (germline): KGHSH, LQKENI. V was clipped by 2 bases and J by 0 bases, with 11 bases between them. Here the CDR3 reads CASSPGTVVSGNTIYF. CDR3 nucleotides: TGTGCCAGCTCACCAGGGACTGTCGTCTCTGGAAACACCATATATTTT.

The rearrangement joins TRBV5-4 to TRBJ2-3; the D is unclear. Germline V gene data show CDR1 as SGHNT and CDR2 as YYREEE (reference sequence). The CDR3 covers 13 residues. The V end lost 5 bases, the J end lost 3 bases, and 10 bases lay between the germline ends. CDR3 amino acids: CASRGSLTDTQYF. The CDR3 nucleotides are TGTGCCAGCAGGGGTAGCTTGACAGATACGCAGTATTTT.

The chain carries TRBV5-5 and TRBJ1-2; D is perhaps TRBD1 (5 bases). The germline V and J ends were trimmed by 0 bases and 12 bases, with 15 bases remaining between them. CDR3 size: 13 residues. Germline CDR1 SGHKS, CDR2 YYEKEE (reference sequence). The CDR3 here is CASSLVGAVLDTF. CDR3 DNA sequence: TGTGCCAGCAGCTTGGTCGGGGCGGTGTTGGACACCTTC. Variable domain in full (rest from reference TRBV5-5 and TRBJ1-2): DAGVTQSPTHLIKTRGQQVTLRCSPISGHKSVSWYQQVLGQGPQFIFQYYEKEERGRGNFPDRFSARQFPNYSSELNVNALLLGDSALYLCASSLVGAVLDTFGSGTRLTVV.

For this clone: One junction end disagrees with the germline gene, perhaps due to a read error. The chain is built from TRBV3-1 (or the pseudogene TRBV3-2) and TRBJ2-7; TRBD2 aligns across 8 bases. Germline V CDR1 and CDR2: LGHDT, YNNKEL (reference sequence). The CDR3 is made up of 15 amino acids. The CDR3 region has the DNA TGTACCAGCAGCCCCCTGCGGGGGGCTTCCTACGAGCAGTACTTC. It translates to CTSSPLRGASYEQYF.

Note on this clone: The junction does not match germline at one end; this may be a read error. The chain is built from TRBV6-9 and TRBJ1-5; 7 bases agree with TRBD1. CDR3 length: 17 residues. Germline V gives CDR1 MNHGY, CDR2 SVAAGI. The CDR3 reads CARSNGTDLYSNQPQHF. As DNA, the CDR3 is TGTGCCCGCAGCAATGGGACAGACCTATATAGCAATCAGCCCCAGCATTTT.

This rearrangement joins TRBV19 to TRBJ1-5; unclear D gene. Trimming pared 2 bases from V and 5 bases from J, leaving 7 bases between. CDR3 size: 13 residues. Germline V CDR1 and CDR2: LNHDA, SQIVND (reference sequence). CDR3: CASSIITDQPQHF. CDR3 in DNA: TGTGCCAGTAGTATAATTACCGATCAGCCCCAGCATTTT.

The V call is TRBV2, the J call TRBJ1-1; D not certain. The CDR3 is made up of 13 amino acids. Germline-derived CDR1 and CDR2 are SNHLY and FYNNEI. The germline V and J ends were trimmed by 6 bases and 0 bases, with 8 bases remaining between them. CDR3 loop: CASSKGVNTEAFF. As DNA, the CDR3 is TGTGCCAGCAGCAAAGGCGTGAACACTGAAGCTTTCTTT. Full variable domain (missing parts from reference TRBV2 and TRBJ1-1): EPEVTQTPSHQVTQMGQEVILRCVPISNHLYFYWYRQILGQKVEFLVSFYNNEISEKSEIFDDQFSVERPDGSNFTLKIRSTKLEDSAMYFCASSKGVNTEAFFGQGTRLTVV.

This clone was found once. V is TRBV15 and J is TRBJ2-1; 10 nucleotides align to TRBD2. CDR3 size: 15 residues. Germline CDR1 is LNHNV and CDR2 is YYDKDF (reference sequence). V dropped 5 bases and J dropped 8; count of bases not matched to a gene: 9. The CDR3 DNA is TGTGCCACCAGCCTAAGCGGGGGGGCCTATGATGAGCAGTTCTTC. Protein product: CATSLSGGAYDEQFF.

The rearrangement joins TRBV28 to TRBJ1-2; D is possibly TRBD1 (6 bases). Trimming took 9 bases from V and 4 from J, leaving 18 bases between them. The CDR3 is 14 residues long. In germline, CDR1 is MDHEN, CDR2 SYDVKM. CDR3 nucleotides: TGTGCCAGTCTTATTAACAGGGATGGCTATGGCTACACCTTC. Its translation is CASLINRDGYGYTF.

V usage is TRBV5-4 and J usage is TRBJ2-5, with a weak D call TRBD1 (6 bases). CDR1 and CDR2 (germline): SGHNT, YYREEE (reference sequence). Trimming removed 0 bases at V and 7 bases at J, with 16 bases between. The CDR3 runs to 15 residues. DNA for the CDR3: TGTGCCAGCAGCTTGGCCGGGGCGAGAGGGGGGACCCAGTACTTC. Translating it yields CASSLAGARGGTQYF.

The chain couples TRBV12-3 or TRBV12-4 to TRBJ1-6; no firm D call. Trimming cost V 1 base and J 10 bases, with 8 bases left between them. The CDR3 contains 13 residues. In DNA form, the CDR3 reads TGTGCCAGCAGTTTAGGGGCCAACTCACCCCTCCACTTT. It yields the protein CASSLGANSPLHF.

The chain couples TRBV6-5 to TRBJ1-3, with 7 bases that match TRBD1. The CDR3 length is 16 residues. The V gene's germline CDR1 is MNHEY and CDR2 SVGAGI. V shed 0 bases and J 2 bases; nucleotides not matched to a gene: 4. The CDR3 is CASSYSITGAGNTIYF. The CDR3 nucleotides read TGTGCCAGCAGTTACTCGATAACAGGGGCTGGAAACACCATATATTTT.

The V and J genes are TRBV7-9 and TRBJ2-7; D gene uncertain. V was clipped by 3 bases and J by 2 bases, with 8 bases between them. Per germline, CDR1 SEHNR and CDR2 FQNEAQ (reference sequence). The CDR3 consists of 13 residues. The CDR3 region has the DNA TGTGCCAGCAGCTTCCCCCTAACCTACGAGCAGTACTTC. It yields the protein CASSFPLTYEQYF.

The chain carries TRBV11-3 and TRBJ2-7; D not resolved. This CDR3 is 16 amino acids long. CDR1 is SGHNT, CDR2 YENEEA, per germline. Trimming shortened V by 5 bases and J by 0 bases, and 17 bases separated the two germline ends. The CDR3 DNA reads as TGTGCCAGCAGCCTTAAGGGCAGAGAGAGCTCCTACGAGCAGTACTTC. It specifies CASSLKGRESSYEQYF.

This chain joins TRBV2 and TRBJ2-7; 12 nucleotides align to TRBD2. V lost 7 bases to trimming and J lost 3 bases; unmatched junction nucleotides: 10. Germline assignment: CDR1 SNHLY and CDR2 FYNNEI. The CDR3 totals 16 residues. The CDR3 here is CASKRRTSGEDYEQYF. DNA of the CDR3: TGTGCCAGCAAACGCCGGACTAGCGGGGAGGACTACGAGCAGTACTTC.

The chain employs TRBV5-5 and TRBJ2-7, with D maybe TRBD2 (6 bases). This CDR3 comprises 12 residues. Trimming took 0 bases from V and 5 from J, leaving 6 bases between them. In germline, CDR1 is SGHKS, CDR2 YYEKEE (reference sequence). The CDR3 reads CASSLAGDEQYF. DNA for the CDR3: TGTGCCAGCAGCTTGGCGGGGGACGAGCAGTACTTC.

V usage is TRBV12-3 or TRBV12-4 and J usage is TRBJ1-6; D unclear. This CDR3 has 13 residues. V was clipped by 2 bases and J by 10 bases, with 9 bases between them. The CDR3 sequence is CASSLSMGSPLHF. CDR3 in DNA: TGTGCCAGCAGTTTATCTATGGGATCACCCCTCCACTTT.

The count of this clone is one. V and J are TRBV9 and TRBJ1-2; no clear D. The CDR3 runs to 15 residues. V lost 4 bases, J lost 5 bases, and 18 bases lay in between. Germline CDR1 reads SGDLS; CDR2 reads YYNGEE. DNA for the CDR3: TGTGCCAGCAGCCCCGCGCCTTCCCCTTTATATGGCTACACCTTC. Translation: CASSPAPSPLYGYTF.